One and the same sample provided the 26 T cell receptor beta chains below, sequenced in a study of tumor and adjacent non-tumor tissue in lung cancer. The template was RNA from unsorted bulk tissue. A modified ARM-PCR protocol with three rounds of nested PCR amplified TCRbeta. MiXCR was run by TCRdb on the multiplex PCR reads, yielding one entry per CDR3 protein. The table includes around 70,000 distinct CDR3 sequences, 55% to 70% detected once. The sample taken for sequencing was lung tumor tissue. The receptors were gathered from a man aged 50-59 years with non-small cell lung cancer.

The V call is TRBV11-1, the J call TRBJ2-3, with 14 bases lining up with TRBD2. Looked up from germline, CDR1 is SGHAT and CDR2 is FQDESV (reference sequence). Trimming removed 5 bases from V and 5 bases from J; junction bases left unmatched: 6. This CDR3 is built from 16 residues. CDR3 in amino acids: CASSLRTSGGLDTQYF. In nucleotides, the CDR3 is TGTGCCAGCAGCCTCCGGACTAGCGGGGGGCTAGATACGCAGTATTTT.

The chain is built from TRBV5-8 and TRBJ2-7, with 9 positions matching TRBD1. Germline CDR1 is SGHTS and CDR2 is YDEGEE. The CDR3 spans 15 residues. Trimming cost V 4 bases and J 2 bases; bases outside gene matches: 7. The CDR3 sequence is CASSVGTGRAYEQYF. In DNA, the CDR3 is TGTGCCAGCAGCGTGGGGACAGGGAGGGCCTACGAGCAGTACTTC.

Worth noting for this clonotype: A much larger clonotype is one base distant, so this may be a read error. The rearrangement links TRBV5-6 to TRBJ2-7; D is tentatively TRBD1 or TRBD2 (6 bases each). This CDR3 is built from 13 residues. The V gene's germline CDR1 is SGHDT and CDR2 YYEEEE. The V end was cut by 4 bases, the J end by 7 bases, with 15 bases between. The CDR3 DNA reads TGTGCCAGCAGCCCGGGGGTGAGGGGGGAGCAGTACTTC. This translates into CASSPGVRGEQYF.

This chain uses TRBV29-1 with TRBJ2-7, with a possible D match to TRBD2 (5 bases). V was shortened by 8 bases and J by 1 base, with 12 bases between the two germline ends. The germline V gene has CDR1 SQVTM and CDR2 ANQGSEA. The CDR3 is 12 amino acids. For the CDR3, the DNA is TGCAGCTACGAGGGAAGATCCTACGAGCAGTACTTC. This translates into CSYEGRSYEQYF.

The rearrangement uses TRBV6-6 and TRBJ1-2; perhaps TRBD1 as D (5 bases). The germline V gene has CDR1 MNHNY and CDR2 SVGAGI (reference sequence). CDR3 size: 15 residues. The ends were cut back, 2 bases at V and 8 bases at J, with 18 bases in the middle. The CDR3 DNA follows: TGTGCCAGCAGTTACATGAGTGGGGGGATGGGCGGCTACACCTTC. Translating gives CASSYMSGGMGGYTF.

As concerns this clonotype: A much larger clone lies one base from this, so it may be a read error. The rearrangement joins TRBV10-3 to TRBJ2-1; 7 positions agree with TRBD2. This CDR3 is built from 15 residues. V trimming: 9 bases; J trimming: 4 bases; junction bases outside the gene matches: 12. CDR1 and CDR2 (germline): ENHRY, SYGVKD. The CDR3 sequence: CAIMSRASGYNEQFF. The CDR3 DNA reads TGTGCCATTATGTCCCGGGCTAGCGGTTACAATGAGCAGTTCTTC.

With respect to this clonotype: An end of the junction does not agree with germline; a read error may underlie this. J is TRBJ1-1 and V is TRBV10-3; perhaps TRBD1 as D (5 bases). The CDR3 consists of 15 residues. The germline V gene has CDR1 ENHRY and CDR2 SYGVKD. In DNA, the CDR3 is TGTGGCATCGTCCGGACGCTATCAGGGAATACTGAAGCTTTCTTT. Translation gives CGIVRTLSGNTEAFF.

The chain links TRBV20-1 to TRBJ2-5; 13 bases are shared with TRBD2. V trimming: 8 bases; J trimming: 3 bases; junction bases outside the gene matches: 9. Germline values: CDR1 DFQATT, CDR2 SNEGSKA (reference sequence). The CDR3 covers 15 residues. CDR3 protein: CSPQTSGGKEETQYF. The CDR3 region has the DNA TGCAGTCCACAGACTAGCGGGGGGAAAGAAGAGACCCAGTACTTC.

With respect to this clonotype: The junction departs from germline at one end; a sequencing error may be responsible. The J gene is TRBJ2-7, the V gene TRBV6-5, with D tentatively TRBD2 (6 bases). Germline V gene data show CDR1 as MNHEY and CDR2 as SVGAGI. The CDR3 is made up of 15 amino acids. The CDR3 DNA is TGTGCCAGCAGTCTTGGGACTTCAGTAACGGGAGAGCATTACTTC. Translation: CASSLGTSVTGEHYF.

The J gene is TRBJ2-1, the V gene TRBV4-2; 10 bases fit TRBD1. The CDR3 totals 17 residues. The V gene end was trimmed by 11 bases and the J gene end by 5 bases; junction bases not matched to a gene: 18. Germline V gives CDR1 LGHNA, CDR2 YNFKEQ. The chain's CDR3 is CAGSHSLRDRGHNEQFF. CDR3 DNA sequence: TGTGCCGGAAGCCACAGCCTCCGGGACAGGGGCCACAATGAGCAGTTCTTC.

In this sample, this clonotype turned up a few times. The CDR3 is CASSLLGGGGPIEQFF. The CDR3 DNA sequence: TGTGCCAGCAGTTTATTGGGCGGGGGAGGCCCCATTGAGCAGTTCTTC. V and J are TRBV28 and TRBJ2-1; 7 bases agree with TRBD2. The CDR3 runs to 16 residues. Looked up from germline, CDR1 is MDHEN and CDR2 is SYDVKM. Trimming at V came to 1 base and at J to 9 bases, leaving 12 bases not matched to a gene.

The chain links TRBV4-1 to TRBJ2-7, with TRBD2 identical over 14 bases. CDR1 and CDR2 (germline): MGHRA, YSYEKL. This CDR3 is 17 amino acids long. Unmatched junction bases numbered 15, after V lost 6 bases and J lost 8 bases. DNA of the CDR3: TGCGCCAGCAGTCAACGGACTAGCGGGAGGCATCAAGACAAGCAGTACTTC. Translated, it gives CASSQRTSGRHQDKQYF.

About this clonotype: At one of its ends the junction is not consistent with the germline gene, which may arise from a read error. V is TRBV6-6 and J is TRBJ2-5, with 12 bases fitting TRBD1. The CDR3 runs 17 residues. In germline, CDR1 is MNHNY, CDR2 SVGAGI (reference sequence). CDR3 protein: CAGNTRRDRGRGETQYF. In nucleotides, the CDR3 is TGTGCCGGCAATACTCGCCGGGACAGGGGGCGGGGGGAGACACAGTACTTC.

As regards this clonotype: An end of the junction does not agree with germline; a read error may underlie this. The CDR3 region has the DNA TGTGCCAGCAGCTTGGTGGGCAAAGAAGAGACTCAGTACTTC. Its protein is CASSLVGKEETQYF. This chain uses TRBV5-6 with TRBJ2-5, with no clear D. The germline V gene encodes CDR1 SGHDT and CDR2 YYEEEE. The CDR3 covers 14 residues.

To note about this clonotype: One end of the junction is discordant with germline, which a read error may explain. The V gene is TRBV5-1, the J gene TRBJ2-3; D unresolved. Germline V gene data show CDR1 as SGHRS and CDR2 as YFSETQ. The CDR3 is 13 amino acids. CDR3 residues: CVSSLAPVDTRYF. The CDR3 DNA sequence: TGCGTCAGCAGCTTGGCCCCGGTAGATACGCGGTATTTT.

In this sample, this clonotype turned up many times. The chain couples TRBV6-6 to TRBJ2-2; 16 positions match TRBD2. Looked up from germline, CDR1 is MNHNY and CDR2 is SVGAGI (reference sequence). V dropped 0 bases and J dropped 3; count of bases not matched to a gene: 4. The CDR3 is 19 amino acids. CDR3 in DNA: TGTGCCAGCAGTTACTCGGGACTAGCGGGAGGGCCGGACACCGGGGAGCTGTTTTTT. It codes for CASSYSGLAGGPDTGELFF.

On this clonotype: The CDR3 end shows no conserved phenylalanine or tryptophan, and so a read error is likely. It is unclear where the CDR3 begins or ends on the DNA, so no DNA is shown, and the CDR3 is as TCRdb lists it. The CDR3 is CASSLRDRGRFI. This chain links TRBV11-2 with TRBJ2-1; the table's D call, TRBD1, has no DNA check behind it. The germline V gene encodes CDR1 SGHAT and CDR2 FQNNGV. The CDR3 is made up of 12 amino acids, end residues included.

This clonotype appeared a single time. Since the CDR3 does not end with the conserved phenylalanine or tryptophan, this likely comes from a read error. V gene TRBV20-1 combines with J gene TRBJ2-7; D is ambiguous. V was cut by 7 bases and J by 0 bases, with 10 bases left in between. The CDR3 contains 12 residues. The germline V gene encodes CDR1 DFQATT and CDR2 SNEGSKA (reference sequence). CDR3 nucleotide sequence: TGCAGTGTTCGGTTGAGCTCCTACGAGCAGTACATC. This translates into CSVRLSSYEQYI.

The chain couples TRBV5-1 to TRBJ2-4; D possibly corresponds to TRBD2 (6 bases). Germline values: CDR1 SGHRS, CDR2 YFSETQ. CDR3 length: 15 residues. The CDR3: CVSGPDGSLGNIQYF. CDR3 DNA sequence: TGCGTCAGTGGTCCGGACGGGAGTCTCGGAAACATTCAGTACTTC. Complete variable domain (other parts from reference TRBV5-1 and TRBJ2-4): KAGVTQTPRYLIKTRGQQVTLSCSPISGHRSVSWYQQTPGQGLQFLFEYFSETQRNKGNFPGRFSGRQFSNSRSEMNVSTLELGDSALYLCVSGPDGSLGNIQYFGAGTRLSVL.

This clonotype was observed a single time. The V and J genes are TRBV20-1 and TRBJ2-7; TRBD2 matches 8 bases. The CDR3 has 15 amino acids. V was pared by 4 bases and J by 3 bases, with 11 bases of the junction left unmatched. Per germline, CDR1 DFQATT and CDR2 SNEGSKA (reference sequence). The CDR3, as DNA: TGCAGTGCTACAAAACCGGGACTAGGGGACTACGAGCAGTACTTC. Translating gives CSATKPGLGDYEQYF.

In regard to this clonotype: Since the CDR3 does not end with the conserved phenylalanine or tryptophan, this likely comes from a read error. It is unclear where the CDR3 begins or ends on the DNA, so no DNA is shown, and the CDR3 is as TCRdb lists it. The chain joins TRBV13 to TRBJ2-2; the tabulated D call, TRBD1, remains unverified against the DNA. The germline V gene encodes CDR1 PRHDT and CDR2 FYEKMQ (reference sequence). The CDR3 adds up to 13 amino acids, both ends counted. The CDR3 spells CASRDRNTGEVFL.

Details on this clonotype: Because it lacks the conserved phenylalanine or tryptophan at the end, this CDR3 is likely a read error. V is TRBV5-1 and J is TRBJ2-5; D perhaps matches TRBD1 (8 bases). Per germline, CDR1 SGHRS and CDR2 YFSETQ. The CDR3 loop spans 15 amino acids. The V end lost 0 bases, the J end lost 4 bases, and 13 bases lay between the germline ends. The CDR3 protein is CASSLGQGRGETQYL. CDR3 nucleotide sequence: TGCGCCAGCAGCTTGGGACAGGGGAGGGGAGAGACCCAGTACCTC.

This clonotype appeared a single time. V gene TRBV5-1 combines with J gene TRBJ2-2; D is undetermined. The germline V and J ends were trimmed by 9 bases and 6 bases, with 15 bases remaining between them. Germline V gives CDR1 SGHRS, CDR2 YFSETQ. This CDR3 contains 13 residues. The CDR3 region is CANSFGVSGELFF. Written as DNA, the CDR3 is TGCGCCAACAGTTTTGGGGTGTCCGGGGAGCTGTTTTTT.

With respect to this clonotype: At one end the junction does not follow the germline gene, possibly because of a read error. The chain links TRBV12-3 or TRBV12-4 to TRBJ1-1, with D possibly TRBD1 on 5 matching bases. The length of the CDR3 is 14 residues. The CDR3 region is CASSLDQEDTEASF. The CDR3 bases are TGTGCCAGCAGTTTAGACCAGGAGGACACTGAAGCTTCCTTT.

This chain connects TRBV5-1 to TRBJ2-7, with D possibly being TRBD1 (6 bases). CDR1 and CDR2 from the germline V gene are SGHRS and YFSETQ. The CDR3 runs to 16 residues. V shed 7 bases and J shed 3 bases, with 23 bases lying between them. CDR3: CASRGQSPAPGYEQYF. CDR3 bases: TGCGCCAGCCGAGGACAGTCCCCCGCCCCGGGCTACGAGCAGTACTTC. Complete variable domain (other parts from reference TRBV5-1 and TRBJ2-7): KAGVTQTPRYLIKTRGQQVTLSCSPISGHRSVSWYQQTPGQGLQFLFEYFSETQRNKGNFPGRFSGRQFSNSRSEMNVSTLELGDSALYLCASRGQSPAPGYEQYFGPGTRLTVT.

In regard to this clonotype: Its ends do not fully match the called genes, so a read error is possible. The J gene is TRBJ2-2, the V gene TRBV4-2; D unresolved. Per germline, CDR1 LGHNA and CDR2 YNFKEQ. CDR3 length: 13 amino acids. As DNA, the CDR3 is TGTGCTAGCACAAACAAGAACACCGGGGAGCTGTTTTTT. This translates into CASTNKNTGELFF.